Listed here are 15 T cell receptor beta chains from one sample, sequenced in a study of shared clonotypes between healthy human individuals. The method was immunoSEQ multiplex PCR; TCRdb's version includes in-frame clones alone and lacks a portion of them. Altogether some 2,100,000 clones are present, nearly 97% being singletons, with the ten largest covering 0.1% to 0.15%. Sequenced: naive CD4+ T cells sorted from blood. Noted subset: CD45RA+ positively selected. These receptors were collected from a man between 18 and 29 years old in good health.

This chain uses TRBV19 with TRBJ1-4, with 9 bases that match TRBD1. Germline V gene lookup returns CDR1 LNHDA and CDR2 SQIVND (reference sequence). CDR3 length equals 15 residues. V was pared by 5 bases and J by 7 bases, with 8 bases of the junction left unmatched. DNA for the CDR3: TGTGCCAGTAGTTCCGGACAGGGGAAAGTTGAAAAACTGTTTTTT. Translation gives CASSSGQGKVEKLFF.

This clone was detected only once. CDR3 amino acids: CASELQGIGGYTF. The CDR3 region has the DNA TGTGCCAGCGAATTACAGGGGATAGGGGGCTACACCTTC. This chain uses TRBV6-1 with TRBJ1-2; TRBD1 matches 7 bases. J was trimmed by 8 bases and V by 8 bases; bases with no gene match: 11. Germline values: CDR1 MNHNS, CDR2 SASEGT. The CDR3 runs to 13 residues.

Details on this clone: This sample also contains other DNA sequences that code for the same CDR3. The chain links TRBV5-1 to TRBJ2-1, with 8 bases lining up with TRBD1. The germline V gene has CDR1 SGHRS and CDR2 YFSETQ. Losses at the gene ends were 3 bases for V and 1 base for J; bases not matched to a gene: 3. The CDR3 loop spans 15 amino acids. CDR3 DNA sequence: TGCGCCAGCAGCTCGACAGGGGAATCCTACAATGAGCAGTTCTTC. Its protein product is CASSSTGESYNEQFF. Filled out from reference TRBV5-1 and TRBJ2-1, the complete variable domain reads KAGVTQTPRYLIKTRGQQVTLSCSPISGHRSVSWYQQTPGQGLQFLFEYFSETQRNKGNFPGRFSGRQFSNSRSEMNVSTLELGDSALYLCASSSTGESYNEQFFGPGTRLTVL.

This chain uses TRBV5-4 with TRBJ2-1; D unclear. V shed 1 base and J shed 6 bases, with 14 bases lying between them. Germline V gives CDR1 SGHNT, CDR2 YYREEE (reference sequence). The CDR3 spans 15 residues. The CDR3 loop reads CASSLSGLTINEQFF. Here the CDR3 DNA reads TGTGCCAGCAGCTTGTCCGGCCTTACCATCAATGAGCAGTTCTTC.

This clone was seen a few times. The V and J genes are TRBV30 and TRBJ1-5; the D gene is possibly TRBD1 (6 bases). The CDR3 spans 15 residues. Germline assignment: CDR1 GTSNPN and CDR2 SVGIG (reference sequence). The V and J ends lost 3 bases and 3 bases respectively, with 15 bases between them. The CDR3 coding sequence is TGTGCCTGGAGGGTGGGCGGGGGCTCCAATCAGCCCCAGCATTTT. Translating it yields CAWRVGGGSNQPQHF.

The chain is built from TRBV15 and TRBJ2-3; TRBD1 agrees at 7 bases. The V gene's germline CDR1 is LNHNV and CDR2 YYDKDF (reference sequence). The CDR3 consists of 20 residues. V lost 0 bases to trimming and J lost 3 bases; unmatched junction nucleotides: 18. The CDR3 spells CATSRDGSQGVRFQTDTQYF. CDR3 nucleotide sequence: TGTGCCACCAGCAGAGATGGTAGCCAGGGGGTTAGATTTCAGACAGATACGCAGTATTTT. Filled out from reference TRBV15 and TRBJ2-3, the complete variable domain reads DAMVIQNPRYQVTQFGKPVTLSCSQTLNHNVMYWYQQKSSQAPKLLFHYYDKDFNNEADTPDNFQSRRPNTSFCFLDIRSPGLGDTAMYLCATSRDGSQGVRFQTDTQYFGPGTRLTVL.

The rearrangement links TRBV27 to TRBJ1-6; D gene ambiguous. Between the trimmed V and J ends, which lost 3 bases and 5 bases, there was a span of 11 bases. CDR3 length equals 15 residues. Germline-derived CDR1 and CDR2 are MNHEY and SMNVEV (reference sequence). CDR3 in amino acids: CASSFRGYDNSPLHF. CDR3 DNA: TGTGCCAGCAGTTTTAGAGGGTATGATAATTCACCCCTCCACTTT.

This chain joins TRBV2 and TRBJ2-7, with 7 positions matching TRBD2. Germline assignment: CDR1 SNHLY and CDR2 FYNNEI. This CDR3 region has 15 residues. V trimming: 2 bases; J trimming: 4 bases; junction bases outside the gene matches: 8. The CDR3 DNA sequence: TGTGCCAGCAGTGAATATGGCGGGAGAATTTACGAGCAGTACTTC. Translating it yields CASSEYGGRIYEQYF.

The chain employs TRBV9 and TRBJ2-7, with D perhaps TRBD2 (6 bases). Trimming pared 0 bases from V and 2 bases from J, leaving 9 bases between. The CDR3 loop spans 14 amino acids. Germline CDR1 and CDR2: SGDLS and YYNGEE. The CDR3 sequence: CASSVDREPYEQYF. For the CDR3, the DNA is TGTGCCAGCAGCGTAGACCGGGAGCCCTACGAGCAGTACTTC.

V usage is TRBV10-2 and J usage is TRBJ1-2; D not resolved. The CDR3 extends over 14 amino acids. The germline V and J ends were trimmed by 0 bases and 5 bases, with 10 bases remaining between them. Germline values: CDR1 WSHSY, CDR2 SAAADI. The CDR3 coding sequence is TGCGCCAGCAGTGAGTCGACTTTTAGTTATGGCTACACCTTC. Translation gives CASSESTFSYGYTF.

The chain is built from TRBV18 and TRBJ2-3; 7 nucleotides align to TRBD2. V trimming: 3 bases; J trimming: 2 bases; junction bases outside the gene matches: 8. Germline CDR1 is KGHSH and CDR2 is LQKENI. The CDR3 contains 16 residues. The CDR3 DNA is TGTGCCAGCTCACCTCAAGCGGGGCTGAACACAGATACGCAGTATTTT. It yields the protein CASSPQAGLNTDTQYF.

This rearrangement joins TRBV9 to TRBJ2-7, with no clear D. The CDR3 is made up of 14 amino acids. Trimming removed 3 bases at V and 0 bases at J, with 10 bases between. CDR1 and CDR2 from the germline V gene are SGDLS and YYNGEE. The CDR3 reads CASSANPSSYEQYF. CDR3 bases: TGTGCCAGCAGCGCGAATCCCTCCTCCTACGAGCAGTACTTC.

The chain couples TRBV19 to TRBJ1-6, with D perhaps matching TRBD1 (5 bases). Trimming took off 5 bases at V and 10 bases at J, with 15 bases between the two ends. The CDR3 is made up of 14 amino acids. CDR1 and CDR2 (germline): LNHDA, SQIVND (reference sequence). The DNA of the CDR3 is TGTGCCAGTAGTGACGTTAGGGGCGTCTCACCCCTCCACTTT. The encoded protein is CASSDVRGVSPLHF.

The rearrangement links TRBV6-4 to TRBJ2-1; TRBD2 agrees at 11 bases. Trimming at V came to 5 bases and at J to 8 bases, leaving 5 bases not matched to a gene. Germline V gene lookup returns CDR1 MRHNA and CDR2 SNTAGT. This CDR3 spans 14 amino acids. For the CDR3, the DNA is TGTGCCAGCAGTTTTAGCGGGGGGGCAGATGAGCAGTTCTTC. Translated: CASSFSGGADEQFF.

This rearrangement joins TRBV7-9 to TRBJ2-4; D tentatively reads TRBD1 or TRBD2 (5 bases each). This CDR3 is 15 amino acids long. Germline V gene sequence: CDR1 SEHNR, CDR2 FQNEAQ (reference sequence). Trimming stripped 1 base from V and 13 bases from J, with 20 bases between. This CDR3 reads CASSLVGDPSLGQYF. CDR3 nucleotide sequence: TGTGCCAGCAGCTTAGTGGGGGATCCCTCCCTAGGCCAGTACTTC.